This entry features one T cell receptor (beta chain) sequence. Its antigen is as yet unknown. This sample was included in a study of early T cells in non-severe SARS-CoV-2 infection. Looking at the study overall: Unpaired chains resulted from sequencing bulk RNA of unsorted whole blood. General study results and limits: VDJdb matching, biased toward anti-spike CD8 responses, missed private and CD4 specificities.

Individual cDNA molecules carried attached unique molecular identifiers. TCRdb itself ran the 5' RACE reads through MiXCR, one entry per CDR3 protein. This sample has approximately 120,000 distinct CDR3 sequences, with about 15% found just once. The germline V gene encodes CDR1 MNHEY and CDR2 SVGAGI. The V and J ends lost 6 bases and 2 bases respectively, with 17 bases between them. The CDR3 is 15 residues long. This TCR was recovered from an adult who was a healthcare worker with PCR-confirmed SARS-CoV-2 infection or an uninfected control (not recorded which). The rearrangement uses TRBV6-5 and TRBJ2-7; D remains unclear. Input material: whole blood. The CDR3 nucleotides read TGTGCCAGCAGCACCATACATGCCCCCACCTACGAGCAGTACTTC. This codes for CASSTIHAPTYEQYF.